This TCR beta chain was identified in a study of early T cells in non-severe SARS-CoV-2 infection. In its sample, this clonotype was seen many times. The CDR3 is 15 residues long. V was pared by 7 bases and J by 7 bases, with 13 bases of the junction left unmatched. The germline gives CDR1 MDHEN, CDR2 SYDVKM. TCRdb passed the 5' RACE reads through MiXCR, listing each CDR3 protein once. Of about 100,000 distinct CDR3 sequences detected, around 13% appear once; the ten largest clones hold approximately 6%. Sequences were obtained from whole blood. V and J are TRBV28 and TRBJ2-7; 10 positions match TRBD2. This TCR came from an adult who was a healthcare worker with PCR-confirmed SARS-CoV-2 infection or an uninfected control (not recorded which). CDR3 region: CASKPAHDSGREQYF. As DNA, the CDR3 is TGTGCCAGCAAACCAGCTCATGATAGCGGGAGGGAGCAGTACTTC.